One and the same sample provided the 8 T cell receptor beta chains below, sequenced in a study of blood T cell repertoires in COVID-19. Produced via immunoSEQ multiplex PCR; TCRdb's table is partial and in-frame only. The table includes fewer than 130,000 clones, roughly 80% detected once. The sample consisted of peripheral blood. These receptors all stem from a man between 65 and 85 years old with active or convalescent COVID-19.

The chain has TRBV10-3 and TRBJ2-1, with 8 bases identical to TRBD1. Germline-derived CDR1 and CDR2 are ENHRY and SYGVKD. V gave up 6 bases and J gave up 10 bases; unmatched junction bases: 5. There are 12 residues in the CDR3. The CDR3 sequence: CAISLTGEEQFF. The CDR3, as DNA: TGTGCCATCAGCCTGACAGGGGAGGAGCAGTTCTTC.

V is TRBV6-1 and J is TRBJ1-1; TRBD1 agrees at 12 bases. J lost 7 bases, V lost 4 bases, and 10 bases had no gene match. There are 16 residues in the CDR3. CDR1 MNHNS and CDR2 SASEGT come from the germline V gene. The CDR3 loop is CASSAIRDRGRSEAFF. DNA of the CDR3: TGTGCCAGCAGTGCAATCCGGGACAGGGGGCGTAGTGAAGCTTTCTTT.

The gene calls are TRBV2 and TRBJ1-1; D is uncertain. The V end lost 2 bases, the J end lost 6 bases, and 13 bases lay between the germline ends. The CDR3 covers 14 residues. Germline CDR1 is SNHLY and CDR2 is FYNNEI. Here the CDR3 DNA reads TGTGCCAGCAGTGAATCGCAGTGGGCCGCTGAAGCTTTCTTT. This gives the protein CASSESQWAAEAFF.

V and J are TRBV19 and TRBJ2-1; 9 bases are shared with TRBD1. Germline CDR1 and CDR2: LNHDA and SQIVND (reference sequence). The CDR3 totals 15 residues. With V trimmed by 6 bases and J by 6 bases, 9 bases remained unmatched. The CDR3 spells CASSGTGSEANEQFF. In nucleotides, the CDR3 is TGTGCCAGTAGCGGGACAGGGAGTGAGGCCAATGAGCAGTTCTTC.

The chain joins TRBV12-5 to TRBJ2-3; D remains ambiguous. The V and J ends lost 0 bases and 6 bases respectively, with 10 bases between them. Germline V gene lookup returns CDR1 LGHNT and CDR2 FRNRAP. This CDR3 has 14 amino acids. The CDR3 loop reads CASGLVSASDTQYF. DNA of the CDR3: TGTGCTAGTGGTTTGGTATCCGCGTCCGATACGCAGTATTTT.

The rearrangement uses TRBV5-1 and TRBJ2-3, with TRBD1 matching 7 bases. V gave up 4 bases and J gave up 0 bases; unmatched junction bases: 5. CDR1 is SGHRS, CDR2 YFSETQ, per germline. The CDR3 is 15 residues long. The DNA for the CDR3 is TGCGCCAGCAGCCCGGGACAGACTAGCACAGATACGCAGTATTTT. Its protein product is CASSPGQTSTDTQYF.

This clone has only a few counts. Here the CDR3 reads CSASDNLNYGYTF. The CDR3 DNA sequence: TGCAGTGCTAGTGATAATCTTAACTATGGCTACACCTTC. The V gene is TRBV20-1, the J gene TRBJ1-2; D remains ambiguous. V lost 3 bases and J 1 base, leaving 9 bases between the germline ends. Germline-derived CDR1 and CDR2 are DFQATT and SNEGSKA (reference sequence). CDR3 size: 13 residues.

This chain joins TRBV18 and TRBJ1-1, with 10 bases fitting TRBD1. Unmatched junction bases numbered 4, after V lost 6 bases and J lost 9 bases. Germline CDR1 KGHSH, CDR2 LQKENI. The CDR3 is 12 residues long. The CDR3 bases are TGTGCCAGCTCGGGACAGGGGAATCAAGCTTTCTTT. It translates to CASSGQGNQAFF.